One T cell receptor beta chain is described in this entry. In germline, CDR1 is SNHLY, CDR2 FYNNEI. The CDR3 runs 15 residues. Trimming stripped 4 bases from V and 0 bases from J, with 9 bases between. The data are from a study of blood T cell repertoires in COVID-19. Original methodology: Quantification of nucleated cells was approximated via reference gene primer amplification. Generated by immunoSEQ multiplex PCR, the TCRdb table keeps only in-frame clones and is missing some. The DNA was the basis for D and trimming; V, J and clone size are from that table. The table has around 160,000 clones, roughly four fifths seen once.

The chain joins TRBV2 to TRBJ1-4, with D possibly being TRBD1 (5 bases). Sequenced material: peripheral blood. This receptor was obtained from a human donor with acute or convalescent COVID-19. The donor label of this sample is uncertain. CDR3 amino acids: CASSVQGATNEKLFF. The CDR3 nucleotides are TGTGCCAGCAGTGTGCAAGGGGCAACTAATGAAAAACTGTTTTTT.